The 23 T cell receptor beta chains reported below all come from one sample, sequenced in a study of T cells after yellow fever vaccination. One entry per CDR3 protein results from TCRdb running MiXCR on the 5' RACE reads. This table has under 350,000 distinct CDR3 sequences, approximately 4% appearing once. The sample consisted of PBMCs, taken 5 days after the yellow fever booster vaccination. All receptors derive from a man between 18 and 29 years old who received the YFV17D yellow fever vaccine.

The rearrangement links TRBV20-1 to TRBJ1-1; D gene uncertain. V lost 2 bases to trimming and J lost 3 bases, with 4 bases between them. This CDR3 has 11 residues. Germline assignment: CDR1 DFQATT and CDR2 SNEGSKA (reference sequence). Here the CDR3 DNA reads TGCAGTGCTAGATGGGACACTGAAGCTTTCTTT. Translated: CSARWDTEAFF.

The genes are TRBV20-1 and TRBJ2-7; 8 bases match TRBD1. Germline lookup yields CDR1 DFQATT and CDR2 SNEGSKA (reference sequence). V shed 5 bases, J shed 3 bases, and the junction held 12 bases outside the gene matches. This CDR3 has 15 residues. CDR3 sequence reads: CSAGRTGRTNYEQYF. Here the CDR3 DNA reads TGCAGTGCTGGTAGGACAGGGAGAACTAACTACGAGCAGTACTTC.

This chain joins TRBV2 and TRBJ2-3; TRBD1 is a possible D gene (6 bases). The CDR3 loop spans 14 amino acids. With 10 bases removed from V and 3 bases from J, the gap between germline ends came to 17 bases. Per germline, CDR1 SNHLY and CDR2 FYNNEI. The CDR3 is CATGAHPRTDTQYF. CDR3 nucleotide sequence: TGTGCCACAGGGGCCCACCCCCGGACAGATACGCAGTATTTT.

This rearrangement joins TRBV20-1 to TRBJ2-1; perhaps TRBD1 as D (5 bases). V lost 7 bases to trimming and J lost 0 bases, with 10 bases between them. This CDR3 spans 13 amino acids. Germline-derived CDR1 and CDR2 are DFQATT and SNEGSKA (reference sequence). The CDR3 spells CSGTGSSYNEQFF. CDR3 DNA sequence: TGCAGTGGAACAGGCAGCTCCTACAATGAGCAGTTCTTC.

This clonotype was seen at least ten times. The chain is built from TRBV11-1 and TRBJ2-1, with 7 bases that match TRBD2. J was trimmed by 7 bases and V by 2 bases; bases with no gene match: 5. The germline V gene encodes CDR1 SGHAT and CDR2 FQDESV (reference sequence). The CDR3 extends over 14 amino acids. CDR3 residues: CASSLPAGRNEQFF. The CDR3 DNA reads as TGTGCCAGCAGCTTACCTGCCGGGAGGAATGAGCAGTTCTTC.

The V and J genes are TRBV21-1 and TRBJ2-7; the table's D call, TRBD2, has no DNA check behind it. TRBV21-1 has pseudogene status. This CDR3 has 14 amino acids. The CDR3 region is CASSKLPGLVEQYF. The CDR3 DNA is TGTGCCAGCAGCAAATTGCCGGGACTAGTCGAGCAGTACTTC.

This clonotype appeared many times. The CDR3 DNA reads as TGTGCCATCAGTGTAACAGATACTAACTATGGCTACACCTTC. Protein: CAISVTDTNYGYTF. The chain couples TRBV10-3 to TRBJ1-2; D is uncertain. The CDR3 contains 14 residues. Trimming stripped 4 bases from V and 0 bases from J, with 9 bases between. The V gene's germline CDR1 is ENHRY and CDR2 SYGVKD.

This clonotype was observed many times. The chain links TRBV5-1 to TRBJ2-2; D remains unclear. Germline values: CDR1 SGHRS, CDR2 YFSETQ. This CDR3 has 13 amino acids. V was trimmed by 0 bases and J by 7 bases, leaving 7 bases between them. The CDR3 bases are TGCGCCAGCAGCTTGGCGGTTCTCGGGGAGCTGTTTTTT. Translation gives CASSLAVLGELFF.

This clonotype was recorded a few times. The rearrangement joins TRBV12-3 or TRBV12-4 to TRBJ2-7, with TRBD1 as a possible D gene (6 bases). Trimming pared 1 base from V and 12 bases from J, leaving 13 bases between. The CDR3 spans 12 residues. CDR3 in amino acids: CASSLGTASLYV. In DNA, the CDR3 is TGTGCCAGCAGTTTAGGGACAGCCTCGCTGTACGTC.

This chain uses TRBV25-1 with TRBJ1-6; a possible D gene is TRBD1 (5 bases). Germline V gene data show CDR1 as MGHDK and CDR2 as SYGVNS. The CDR3 has 16 residues. V was trimmed by 3 bases and J by 7 bases, leaving 16 bases between them. The CDR3 loop reads CASSEYRGRVNSPLHF. For the CDR3, the DNA is TGTGCCAGCAGTGAGTATAGGGGCAGAGTAAATTCACCCCTCCACTTT.

The chain joins TRBV7-2 to TRBJ2-1; D not certain. Germline loops: CDR1 SGHTA, CDR2 FQGNSA. Trimming took 5 bases from V and 6 from J, leaving 17 bases between them. The CDR3 spans 15 residues. CDR3 sequence reads: CASSPSPAESNEQFF. CDR3 nucleotides: TGTGCCAGCAGCCCAAGCCCTGCGGAAAGCAATGAGCAGTTCTTC.

This clonotype has just a few counts. The chain is built from TRBV6-4 and TRBJ2-1, with 8 bases matching TRBD2. Trimming removed 3 bases from V and 1 base from J; junction bases left unmatched: 2. Germline CDR1 is MRHNA and CDR2 is SNTAGT. The CDR3 runs to 15 residues. In DNA, the CDR3 is TGTGCCAGCAGTGAGCAGCGGGGGTCCTACAATGAGCAGTTCTTC. Protein product: CASSEQRGSYNEQFF.

This chain uses TRBV7-2 with TRBJ1-4; D is ambiguous. The CDR3 sequence is 19 residues long. The V and J ends lost 5 bases and 4 bases respectively, with 26 bases between them. Germline CDR1 SGHTA, CDR2 FQGNSA. CDR3 amino acids: CASSHPPESPLPLNEKLFF. The CDR3 coding sequence is TGTGCCAGCAGCCACCCTCCAGAGTCCCCGTTGCCACTTAATGAAAAACTGTTTTTT.

This clonotype was found many times. This chain joins TRBV7-9 and TRBJ2-7; the D gene is possibly TRBD1 (6 bases). Germline assignment: CDR1 SEHNR and CDR2 FQNEAQ (reference sequence). The CDR3 runs 13 residues. Trimming left V 8 bases short and J 0 bases short, with 11 bases between. Written as DNA, the CDR3 is TGTGCCAGCCGACAGGATAGCTCCTACGAGCAGTACTTC. Translating gives CASRQDSSYEQYF.

In its sample, this clonotype was seen a few times. The chain links TRBV3-2 to TRBJ1-6; the table names TRBD1, a call not compared with the DNA. TRBV3-2 is given as a pseudogene. CDR3 size: 16 residues. CDR3 sequence (DNA): TGTGCCAGCAGCCAAGATCTTGAGGACAGCCGTTCGCCCCTCCACTTT. Protein: CASSQDLEDSRSPLHF.

This clonotype was seen many times. The genes are TRBV7-2 and TRBJ2-5; D gene unclear. The V end was cut by 7 bases, the J end by 9 bases, with 21 bases between. Germline V CDR1 and CDR2: SGHTA, FQGNSA. This CDR3 spans 14 amino acids. CDR3 DNA sequence: TGTGCCAGCACCTTTACTGGGCTTTTTACGGCCCAGTACTTC. The encoded protein is CASTFTGLFTAQYF.

This clonotype was detected ten times or more. An end of the junction does not agree with germline; a read error may underlie this. The V and J genes are TRBV3-1 and TRBJ2-1; D possibly corresponds to TRBD1 (6 bases). This CDR3 comprises 16 residues. Per the germline V gene, CDR1 is LGHDT and CDR2 is YNNKEL (reference sequence). The CDR3, as DNA: TGTGCCTGCAGCCGACAGGTGGGGGTACTCTACAATGAGCAGTTCTTC. It translates to CACSRQVGVLYNEQFF.

This clonotype was counted between two and nine times. V gene TRBV7-9 combines with J gene TRBJ2-3; tentatively, D is TRBD2 (7 bases). Germline CDR1 is SEHNR and CDR2 is FQNEAQ (reference sequence). Trimming took 8 bases from V and 1 from J, leaving 19 bases between them. The CDR3 contains 16 residues. The CDR3 DNA reads TGTGCCAGCGGCGACGCGGGGGCGCAAGGCACAGATACGCAGTATTTT. Translated, it gives CASGDAGAQGTDTQYF. The whole variable domain, filled in from reference TRBV7-9 and TRBJ2-3, reads DTGVSQNPRHKITKRGQNVTFRCDPISEHNRLYWYRQTLGQGPEFLTYFQNEAQLEKSRLLSDRFSAERPKGSFSTLEIQRTEQGDSAMYLCASGDAGAQGTDTQYFGPGTRLTVL.

This clonotype showed up many times. The chain has TRBV28 and TRBJ2-7, with D maybe TRBD2 (6 bases). This CDR3 contains 14 residues. The germline V gene encodes CDR1 MDHEN and CDR2 SYDVKM. V was clipped by 5 bases and J by 5 bases, with 16 bases between them. The DNA of the CDR3 is TGTGCCAGCAGTGCTCCAGGGAGGACCCACGAGCAGTACGTC. This codes for CASSAPGRTHEQYV.

The CDR3 sequence: CASSNGGRDEKLFF. The CDR3 DNA reads as TGCGCCAGCAGCAATGGGGGCCGGGATGAAAAACTGTTTTTT. This rearrangement joins TRBV5-1 to TRBJ1-4, with a possible D match to TRBD1 (6 bases). CDR3 length: 14 residues. V lost 4 bases, J lost 6 bases, and 13 bases lay in between. Looked up from germline, CDR1 is SGHRS and CDR2 is YFSETQ.

This clonotype turned up a few times. The CDR3 DNA reads TGTGCCAGCAGTCAGACAGGGGGAGCTAGCAATCAGCCCCAGCATTTT. Its translation is CASSQTGGASNQPQHF. The rearrangement links TRBV12-3 or TRBV12-4 to TRBJ1-5; 9 bases fit TRBD1. Unmatched junction bases numbered 5, after V lost 5 bases and J lost 0 bases. This CDR3 has 16 amino acids.

This CDR3 reads CASSFGRGYEQYV. The CDR3 DNA sequence: TGTGCCAGCAGCTTCGGGAGGGGCTACGAGCAGTACGTC. This chain uses TRBV7-3 with TRBJ2-7; 8 nucleotides align to TRBD2. Unmatched junction bases numbered 1, after V lost 3 bases and J lost 3 bases. The CDR3 has 13 residues. Per the germline V gene, CDR1 is SGHTA and CDR2 is FQGTGA.

This clonotype came up a few times. The chain is built from TRBV7-3 and TRBJ1-2; D remains ambiguous. From germline, CDR1 is SGHTA and CDR2 FQGTGA. The V gene lost 1 base and the J gene lost 0 bases, with 9 bases spanning the gap. The CDR3 loop spans 15 amino acids. The DNA for the CDR3 is TGTGCCAGCAGCTTAAGTCGGATCACTAACTATGGCTACACCTTC. The encoded protein is CASSLSRITNYGYTF.